This T cell receptor beta chain was sequenced in a study of blood T cell repertoires in COVID-19. Turning to the study itself: PBMCs, B-cell-depleted T cells, or T cells were the source of the cDNA or gDNA that made up the material.

Losses at the gene ends were 6 bases for V and 4 bases for J; bases not matched to a gene: 5. The germline V gene encodes CDR1 MNHEY and CDR2 SVGAGI. The CDR3 has 14 amino acids. The protocol was immunoSEQ multiplex PCR, while the TCRdb copy is restricted to in-frame clones and leaves out a portion. The data contain fewer than 500,000 clones, around 87% of them seen just once; the ten biggest clones take up 1% to 1.5%. Sequenced sample: PBMCs or T cells enriched from blood (not recorded which). This receptor was identified in a man aged 30-40 years who had recovered from COVID-19. This sequence joins TRBV6-5 and TRBJ2-5; the match to TRBD2 covers 10 bases. In nucleotides, the CDR3 is TGTGCCAGCAGACAAGCGGGGGGGCGAGAGACCCAGTACTTC. Amino acid sequence: CASRQAGGRETQYF.